One sample yielded the 12 T cell receptor beta chains listed below, sequenced in a study of blood T cell repertoires in COVID-19. Sequencing was performed with immunoSEQ multiplex PCR; in TCRdb, only in-frame clones are kept and a portion is missing. Of over 120,000 clones listed, over 70% are singletons. Sequences were obtained from peripheral blood. The receptors were gathered from a man aged 45-60 years who had recovered from COVID-19.

This chain links TRBV19 with TRBJ1-5; 7 nucleotides match TRBD1. CDR3 length equals 17 residues. Unmatched junction bases numbered 11, after V lost 6 bases and J lost 0 bases. Per the germline V gene, CDR1 is LNHDA and CDR2 is SQIVND (reference sequence). This CDR3 is CASRFTQTGFSNQPQHF. CDR3 nucleotides: TGTGCCAGTAGATTCACGCAGACAGGGTTTAGCAATCAGCCCCAGCATTTT.

The chain combines TRBV29-1 with TRBJ1-4; TRBD1 aligns across 7 bases. J was trimmed by 7 bases and V by 7 bases; bases with no gene match: 9. The germline gives CDR1 SQVTM, CDR2 ANQGSEA. The CDR3 length is 13 residues. The CDR3: CSGGQAGSEKLFF. CDR3 nucleotide sequence: TGCAGCGGTGGACAGGCTGGGAGTGAAAAACTGTTTTTT.

The J gene is TRBJ1-1, the V gene TRBV7-6, with a weak D call TRBD1 (6 bases). V lost 3 bases and J lost 0, with 17 bases in between. From germline, CDR1 is SGHVS and CDR2 FNYEAQ. The CDR3 extends over 17 amino acids. The CDR3 nucleotides are TGTGCCAGCAGCTTTTTGATCAGGGGTGCAATGAACACTGAAGCTTTCTTT. It yields the protein CASSFLIRGAMNTEAFF.

The chain carries TRBV27 and TRBJ1-5; 7 bases map to TRBD1. The CDR3 is made up of 16 amino acids. Germline CDR1 is MNHEY and CDR2 is SMNVEV (reference sequence). J gave up 4 bases and V 4 bases, and 10 bases lay outside the gene matches. CDR3 nucleotide sequence: TGTGCCAGCAGTTCCAGGACAGGTCTTGGTAATCAGCCCCAGCATTTT. Protein sequence: CASSSRTGLGNQPQHF.

This CDR3 reads CASSSDRAFHEQYF. In DNA form, the CDR3 reads TGTGCCAGCAGTTCGGACAGGGCTTTTCACGAGCAGTACTTC. The rearrangement joins TRBV27 to TRBJ2-7; 8 nucleotides agree with TRBD1. V shed 4 bases and J 5 bases; nucleotides not matched to a gene: 7. CDR1 and CDR2 from the germline V gene are MNHEY and SMNVEV (reference sequence). CDR3 length: 14 amino acids.

This clone has only one observation. The rearrangement links TRBV19 to TRBJ1-2; D is undetermined. Germline V gives CDR1 LNHDA, CDR2 SQIVND (reference sequence). CDR3 length equals 17 residues. V was trimmed by 3 bases and J by 8 bases, leaving 25 bases between them. In nucleotides, the CDR3 is TGTGCCAGTAGTATCGGCCACGCGCAGGTGTCCTTTGGGGGCTACACCTTC. Amino acids: CASSIGHAQVSFGGYTF.

There are a few counts of this clone. The chain carries TRBV5-1 and TRBJ1-1; TRBD1 is a possible D gene (6 bases). The germline V gene encodes CDR1 SGHRS and CDR2 YFSETQ. V dropped 4 bases and J dropped 1 base, with 14 bases sitting between them. The CDR3 contains 15 residues. The DNA of the CDR3 is TGCGCCAGCAGCGCGCTCGGGACACCGAACACTGAAGCTTTCTTT. Translating it yields CASSALGTPNTEAFF. Full variable domain (rest looked up from reference TRBV5-1 and TRBJ1-1): KAGVTQTPRYLIKTRGQQVTLSCSPISGHRSVSWYQQTPGQGLQFLFEYFSETQRNKGNFPGRFSGRQFSNSRSEMNVSTLELGDSALYLCASSALGTPNTEAFFGQGTRLTVV.

This clone was recorded only once. The genes are TRBV6-4 and TRBJ1-1, with a possible D match to TRBD1 (6 bases). Deletions cut 5 bases from V and 4 bases from J, with 14 bases between. There are 14 residues in the CDR3. Germline CDR1 reads MRHNA; CDR2 reads SNTAGT. CDR3 sequence: CASSPDRSVTEAFF. The CDR3 DNA reads TGTGCCAGCAGTCCCGACAGGTCCGTCACTGAAGCTTTCTTT.

V is TRBV3-1 (or the pseudogene TRBV3-2) and J is TRBJ1-1; D call uncertain. CDR1 LGHDT and CDR2 YNNKEL come from the germline V gene (reference sequence). This CDR3 comprises 12 residues. Between the trimmed V and J ends, which lost 1 base and 6 bases, there was a span of 6 bases. CDR3 amino acids: CASSQVGPEAFF. CDR3 coding DNA: TGTGCCAGCAGCCAAGTGGGCCCTGAAGCTTTCTTT.

This chain connects TRBV12-5 to TRBJ2-7; no reliable D call. There are 16 residues in the CDR3. Looked up from germline, CDR1 is LGHNT and CDR2 is FRNRAP. The V gene lost 5 bases and the J gene lost 0 bases, with 17 bases spanning the gap. The CDR3, as DNA: TGTGCTAGTGGTACTCGTGGCGGCTCGAGCTCCTACGAGCAGTACTTC. Translating it yields CASGTRGGSSSYEQYF.

V gene TRBV15 combines with J gene TRBJ2-7, with D unresolved. CDR1 and CDR2 from the germline V gene are LNHNV and YYDKDF (reference sequence). The CDR3 runs to 14 residues. The ends were cut back, 1 base at V and 3 bases at J, with 10 bases in the middle. The CDR3 DNA follows: TGTGCCACCAGCAGAGTTACACCCAGCTACGAGCAGTACTTC. Its protein is CATSRVTPSYEQYF.

The chain joins TRBV20-1 to TRBJ2-3; TRBD2 is a possible D gene (6 bases). With 6 bases removed from V and 4 bases from J, the gap between germline ends came to 8 bases. The CDR3 is 11 amino acids. Looked up from germline, CDR1 is DFQATT and CDR2 is SNEGSKA (reference sequence). CDR3 nucleotides: TGCAGTGCCGGAGGGCCAGATACGCAGTATTTT. Its translation: CSAGGPDTQYF.